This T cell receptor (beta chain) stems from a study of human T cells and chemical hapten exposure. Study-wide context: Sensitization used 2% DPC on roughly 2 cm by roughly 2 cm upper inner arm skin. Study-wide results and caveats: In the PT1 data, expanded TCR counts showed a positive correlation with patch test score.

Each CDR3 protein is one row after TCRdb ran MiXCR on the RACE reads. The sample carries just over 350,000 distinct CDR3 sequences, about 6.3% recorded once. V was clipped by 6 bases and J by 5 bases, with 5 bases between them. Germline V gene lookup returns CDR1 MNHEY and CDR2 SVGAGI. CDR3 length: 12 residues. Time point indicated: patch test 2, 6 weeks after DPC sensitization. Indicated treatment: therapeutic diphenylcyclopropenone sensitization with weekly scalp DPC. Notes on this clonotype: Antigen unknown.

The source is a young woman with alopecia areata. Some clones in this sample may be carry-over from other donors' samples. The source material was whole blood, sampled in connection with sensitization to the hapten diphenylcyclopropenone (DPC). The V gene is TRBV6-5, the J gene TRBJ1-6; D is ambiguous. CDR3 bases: TGTGCCAGCAGCGCAAATAATTCACCCCTCCACTTT. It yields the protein CASSANNSPLHF.